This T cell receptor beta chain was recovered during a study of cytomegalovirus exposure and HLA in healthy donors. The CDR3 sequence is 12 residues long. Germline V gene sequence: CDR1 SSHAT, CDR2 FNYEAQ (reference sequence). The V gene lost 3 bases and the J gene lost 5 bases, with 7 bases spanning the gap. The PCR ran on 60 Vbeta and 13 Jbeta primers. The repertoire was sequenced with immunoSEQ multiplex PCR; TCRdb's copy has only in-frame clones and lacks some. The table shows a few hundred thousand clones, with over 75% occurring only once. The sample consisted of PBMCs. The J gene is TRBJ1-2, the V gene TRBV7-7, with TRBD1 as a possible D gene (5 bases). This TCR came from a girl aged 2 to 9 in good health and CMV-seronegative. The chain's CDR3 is CASSFRQYGYTF. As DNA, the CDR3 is TGTGCCAGCAGCTTTCGACAGTATGGCTACACCTTC.